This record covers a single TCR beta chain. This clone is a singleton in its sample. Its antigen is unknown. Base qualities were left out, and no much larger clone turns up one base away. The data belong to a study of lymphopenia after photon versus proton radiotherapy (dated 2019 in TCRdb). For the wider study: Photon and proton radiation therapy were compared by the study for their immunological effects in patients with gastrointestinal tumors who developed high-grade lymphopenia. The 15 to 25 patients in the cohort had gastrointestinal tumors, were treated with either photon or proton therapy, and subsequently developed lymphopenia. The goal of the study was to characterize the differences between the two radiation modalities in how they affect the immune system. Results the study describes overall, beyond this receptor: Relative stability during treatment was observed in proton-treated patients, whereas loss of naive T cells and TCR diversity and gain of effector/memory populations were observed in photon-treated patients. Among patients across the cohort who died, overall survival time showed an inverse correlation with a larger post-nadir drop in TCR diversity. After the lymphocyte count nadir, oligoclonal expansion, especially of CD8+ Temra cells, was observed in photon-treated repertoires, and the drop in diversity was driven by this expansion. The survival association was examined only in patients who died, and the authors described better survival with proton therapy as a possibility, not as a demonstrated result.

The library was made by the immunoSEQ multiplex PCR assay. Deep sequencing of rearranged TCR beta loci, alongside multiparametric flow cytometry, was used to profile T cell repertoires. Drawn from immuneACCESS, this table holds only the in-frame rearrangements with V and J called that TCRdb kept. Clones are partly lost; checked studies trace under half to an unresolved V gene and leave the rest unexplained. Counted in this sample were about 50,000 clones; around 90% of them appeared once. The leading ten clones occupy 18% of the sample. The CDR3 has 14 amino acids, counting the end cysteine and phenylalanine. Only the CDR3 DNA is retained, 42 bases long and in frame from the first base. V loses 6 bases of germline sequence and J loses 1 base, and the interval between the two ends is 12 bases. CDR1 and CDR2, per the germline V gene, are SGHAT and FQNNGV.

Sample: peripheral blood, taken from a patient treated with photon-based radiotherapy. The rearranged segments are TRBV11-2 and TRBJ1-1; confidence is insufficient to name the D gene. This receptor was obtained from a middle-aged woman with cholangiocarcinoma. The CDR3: CASRLAGRNTEAFF. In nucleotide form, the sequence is TGTGCCAGCAGATTGGCCGGGAGGAACACTGAAGCTTTCTTT.